Shown below are 20 T cell receptor beta chains from a single sample sequenced in a study of blood T cells in healthy people across ages. A second PCR of 7 to 11 cycles used a sample-barcoded 5' primer and a J-beta primer mix. Via MiXCR, TCRdb re-called the 5' RACE reads, giving one row per CDR3 protein. The data contain under 800,000 distinct CDR3 sequences, roughly two fifths of them singletons. Material: blood. The receptors here all came from a woman aged 60 to 75 in good health.

This sequence joins TRBV9 and TRBJ2-1; D possibly matches TRBD1 or TRBD2 (6 bases each). The CDR3 runs 14 residues. Germline values: CDR1 SGDLS, CDR2 YYNGEE. The V and J ends lost 2 bases and 5 bases respectively, with 11 bases between them. The CDR3 DNA sequence: TGTGCCAGCAGCGTTGAGGGGGGCCACAATGAGCAGTTCTTC. Translated: CASSVEGGHNEQFF. The complete variable domain, with remaining parts taken from reference TRBV9 and TRBJ2-1, reads DSGVTQTPKHLITATGQRVTLRCSPRSGDLSVYWYQQSLDQGLQFLIQYYNGEERAKGNILERFSAQQFPDLHSELNLSSLELGDSALYFCASSVEGGHNEQFFGPGTRLTVL.

The chain uses TRBV11-2 and TRBJ2-3; possibly TRBD1 or TRBD2 for D (7 bases each). The CDR3 loop spans 16 amino acids. The germline V gene has CDR1 SGHAT and CDR2 FQNNGV. Trimming took 5 bases from V and 5 from J, leaving 20 bases between them. The CDR3 loop is CASSIGGAGAKDTQYF. CDR3 DNA sequence: TGTGCCAGCAGCATAGGGGGCGCGGGAGCGAAAGATACGCAGTATTTT.

With regard to this clonotype: A much more abundant neighbour one base away suggests this may be a read error. The rearrangement uses TRBV12-3 or TRBV12-4 and TRBJ2-5, with D hard to call. The assigned J gene may be wrong: the sequence end matches TRBJ2-7 better. This CDR3 comprises 14 residues. CDR3 residues: CVSSFFTDNYEQYF. CDR3 in DNA: TGTGTCAGCAGTTTTTTCACAGATAACTACGAGCAGTACTTC.

J is TRBJ1-1 and V is TRBV6-5; D gene uncertain. Germline CDR1 reads MNHEY; CDR2 reads SVGAGI. V shed 1 base and J shed 0 bases, with 3 bases lying between them. The CDR3 sequence is 13 residues long. This CDR3 reads CASSYWMNTEAFF. Here the CDR3 DNA reads TGTGCCAGCAGTTACTGGATGAACACTGAAGCTTTCTTT.

There are a few counts of this clonotype. The CDR3 DNA reads TGTGCCAGCAGCTTATATTCCGGGACAGGGGGTCGAAATGAGCAGTTCTTC. Its protein is CASSLYSGTGGRNEQFF. The rearrangement joins TRBV5-6 to TRBJ2-1; 11 nucleotides match TRBD1. The CDR3 is 17 amino acids. Trimming removed 2 bases from V and 7 bases from J; junction bases left unmatched: 11. CDR1 SGHDT and CDR2 YYEEEE come from the germline V gene.

This clonotype was seen repeatedly, ten times or more. The chain combines TRBV5-1 with TRBJ2-2, with D perhaps matching TRBD1 or TRBD2 (5 bases each). V lost 1 base and J 3 bases, leaving 13 bases between the germline ends. The CDR3 extends over 16 amino acids. Germline lookup yields CDR1 SGHRS and CDR2 YFSETQ. The CDR3, as DNA: TGCGCCAGCAGCTTGTCGGGACCGGGTCACACCGGGGAGCTGTTTTTT. Its protein product is CASSLSGPGHTGELFF.

This clonotype was seen once. A read error may be the cause here, since a much bigger clone is one base away. J is TRBJ2-5 and V is TRBV10-3; 11 bases align to TRBD2. With the DNA end fitting TRBJ2-7 better, the J assignment may be wrong. Per the germline V gene, CDR1 is ENHRY and CDR2 is SYGVKD. This CDR3 has 14 amino acids. The CDR3 region is CAIRGLADSHEQYF. CDR3 coding DNA: TGTGCCATCAGGGGACTAGCGGACTCCCACGAGCAGTACTTC.

This clonotype occurred many times. CDR3 bases: TGTGCCAGCCCAAGGATCGGGACAGGGAATGGCTACACCTTC. Its protein is CASPRIGTGNGYTF. This sequence joins TRBV12-3 or TRBV12-4 and TRBJ1-2; 9 positions agree with TRBD1. V trimming: 8 bases; J trimming: 6 bases; junction bases outside the gene matches: 10. There are 14 residues in the CDR3.

As regards this clonotype: A much larger clone differs from this one at a single base, so this may be a read error. This rearrangement joins TRBV20-1 to TRBJ2-4; maybe TRBD1 (5 bases). Matching the DNA end better, TRBJ2-5 makes the J call doubtful. CDR3 length: 13 amino acids. The V gene's germline CDR1 is DFQATT and CDR2 SNEGSKA (reference sequence). The DNA for the CDR3 is TGCAGTGCTACCCAGACAGACCTAGAGACCCAGTACTTC. As protein: CSATQTDLETQYF.

The rearrangement links TRBV7-9 to TRBJ2-1, with 11 bases lining up with TRBD2. The CDR3 spans 15 residues. Trimming cost V 3 bases and J 13 bases; bases outside gene matches: 11. CDR1 and CDR2 from the germline V gene are SEHNR and FQNEAQ (reference sequence). CDR3 DNA sequence: TGTGCCAGCAGCTTCTCCGGGACTAGCGGTAGTAACCAGTTCTTC. It codes for CASSFSGTSGSNQFF. The whole variable domain, remainder taken from reference TRBV7-9 and TRBJ2-1, is DTGVSQNPRHKITKRGQNVTFRCDPISEHNRLYWYRQTLGQGPEFLTYFQNEAQLEKSRLLSDRFSAERPKGSFSTLEIQRTEQGDSAMYLCASSFSGTSGSNQFFGPGTRLTVL.

V usage is TRBV15 and J usage is TRBJ2-1; 11 bases are a match to TRBD2. Per the germline V gene, CDR1 is LNHNV and CDR2 is YYDKDF (reference sequence). CDR3 length: 16 amino acids. V trimming: 1 base; J trimming: 8 bases; junction bases outside the gene matches: 7. The CDR3 region is CATSRVVSGRADEQFF. As DNA, the CDR3 is TGTGCCACCAGCAGAGTGGTTAGCGGGAGGGCCGATGAGCAGTTCTTC.

This clonotype came up a few times. The chain has TRBV29-1 and TRBJ2-1; D gene unclear. Germline V gene sequence: CDR1 SQVTM, CDR2 ANQGSEA. Trimming cost V 7 bases and J 3 bases, with 10 bases left between them. The CDR3 spans 12 residues. The CDR3 region has the DNA TGCAGCGCCTCGGCAGTCTACAATGAGCAGTTCTTC. Its translation is CSASAVYNEQFF.

The J gene is TRBJ1-2, the V gene TRBV2; D not certain. Trimming removed 5 bases from V and 5 bases from J, with 12 bases in between. The CDR3 runs to 13 residues. The germline V gene encodes CDR1 SNHLY and CDR2 FYNNEI. The DNA for the CDR3 is TGTGCCAGCAGTCTCCTGGGTTGGTATGGCTACACCTTC. As protein: CASSLLGWYGYTF.

The chain uses TRBV9 and TRBJ2-3; D is unclear. The CDR3 is 14 residues long. Between the trimmed V and J ends, which lost 1 base and 4 bases, there was a span of 10 bases. The V gene's germline CDR1 is SGDLS and CDR2 YYNGEE. The CDR3 nucleotides are TGTGCCAGCAGCGTATCCTCTACTGCAGATACGCAGTATTTT. It encodes CASSVSSTADTQYF.

The rearrangement uses TRBV2 and TRBJ2-2; the match to TRBD2 covers 12 bases. The CDR3 runs to 17 residues. The trim removed 4 bases at V and 0 bases at J, leaving 3 bases unmatched. CDR1 is SNHLY and CDR2 is FYNNEI in the germline V gene. This CDR3 is CASSGTSGTTNTGELFF. The CDR3 DNA reads TGTGCCAGCAGTGGGACTAGCGGGACCACGAACACCGGGGAGCTGTTTTTT.

The rearrangement links TRBV20-1 to TRBJ2-3; tentatively, D is TRBD1 or TRBD2 (5 bases each). The germline CDR1 and CDR2 sequences are DFQATT and SNEGSKA (reference sequence). Trimming shortened V by 3 bases and J by 4 bases, and 14 bases separated the two germline ends. The CDR3 length is 14 residues. CDR3 bases: TGCAGTGCTAGTTGGCAGAGGGGACCAGATACGCAGTATTTT. Translated: CSASWQRGPDTQYF.

In its sample, this clonotype was seen once. The chain uses TRBV28 and TRBJ2-7; D is unclear. The CDR3 is 17 amino acids. From germline, CDR1 is MDHEN and CDR2 SYDVKM. V lost 6 bases and J 0 bases, leaving 21 bases between the germline ends. This chain's CDR3 is CASRQFGPAGSSYEQYF. The CDR3 DNA sequence: TGTGCCAGCAGACAATTTGGCCCGGCAGGTAGCTCCTACGAGCAGTACTTC.

The V gene is TRBV5-1, the J gene TRBJ1-4; 7 positions match TRBD1. Germline V gives CDR1 SGHRS, CDR2 YFSETQ. V shed 5 bases, J shed 8 bases, and the junction held 12 bases outside the gene matches. This CDR3 has 15 amino acids. CDR3 in amino acids: CASRSTGAWGEKLFF. The CDR3 DNA follows: TGCGCCAGCAGATCTACAGGGGCTTGGGGGGAAAAACTGTTTTTT.

V usage is TRBV5-4 and J usage is TRBJ2-1; 9 bases are shared with TRBD2. Germline V CDR1 and CDR2: SGHNT, YYREEE (reference sequence). The CDR3 is 17 amino acids. V shed 4 bases and J 7 bases; nucleotides not matched to a gene: 15. This chain's CDR3 is CASSPRVGGGARNEQFF. DNA for the CDR3: TGTGCCAGCAGCCCCCGCGTTGGCGGGGGGGCAAGGAATGAGCAGTTCTTC.

The chain uses TRBV29-1 and TRBJ2-5; perhaps TRBD1 as D (5 bases). The CDR3 totals 14 residues. The V gene's germline CDR1 is SQVTM and CDR2 ANQGSEA. The CDR3 DNA reads as TGCGGCGCCGACCTCTACAGGAACCAAGAGACCCAGTACTTC. Translating it yields CGADLYRNQETQYF.